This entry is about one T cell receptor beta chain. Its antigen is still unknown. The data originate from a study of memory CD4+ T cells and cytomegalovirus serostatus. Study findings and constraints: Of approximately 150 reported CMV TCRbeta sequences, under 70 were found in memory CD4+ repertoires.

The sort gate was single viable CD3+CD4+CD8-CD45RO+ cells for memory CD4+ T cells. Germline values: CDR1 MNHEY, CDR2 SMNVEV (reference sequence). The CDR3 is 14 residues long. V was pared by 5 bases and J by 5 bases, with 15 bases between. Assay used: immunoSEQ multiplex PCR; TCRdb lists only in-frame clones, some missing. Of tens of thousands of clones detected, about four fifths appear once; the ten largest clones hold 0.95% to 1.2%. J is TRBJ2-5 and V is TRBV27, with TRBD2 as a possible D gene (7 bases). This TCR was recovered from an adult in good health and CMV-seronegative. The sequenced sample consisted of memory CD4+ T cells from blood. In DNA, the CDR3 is TGTGCCAGCAGTGAGGGGGGGGCGCGGGAGACCCAGTACTTC. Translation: CASSEGGARETQYF.